The 8 T cell receptor beta chains listed next were all sequenced from one sample in a study of identical twins. Via MiXCR, TCRdb re-called the 5' RACE reads, giving one row per CDR3 protein. The sample lists around 370,000 distinct CDR3 sequences; approximately 8.7% were seen once. The sample was naive T cells sorted from blood. The receptor set was obtained from a woman in her forties or fifties in good health.

The chain combines TRBV2 with TRBJ2-1; 12 nucleotides agree with TRBD2. Germline V CDR1 and CDR2: SNHLY, FYNNEI. The CDR3 runs 17 residues. V lost 5 bases to trimming and J lost 8 bases; unmatched junction nucleotides: 13. The CDR3 nucleotides are TGTGCCAGCAGTCAATTGACTAGCGGGAGCCGGGGGGATGAGCAGTTCTTC. Protein: CASSQLTSGSRGDEQFF.

This clonotype was observed at least ten times. The chain uses TRBV6-6 and TRBJ1-4; D is possibly TRBD1 (5 bases). From germline, CDR1 is MNHNY and CDR2 SVGAGI (reference sequence). The CDR3 runs 14 residues. Trimming pared 6 bases from V and 8 bases from J, leaving 16 bases between. CDR3 in amino acids: CASSRDRGVEKLFF. CDR3 nucleotide sequence: TGTGCCAGCAGCAGGGACCGTGGGGTGGAAAAACTGTTTTTT.

V and J are TRBV28 and TRBJ2-1; D unclear. The germline V gene has CDR1 MDHEN and CDR2 SYDVKM. The CDR3 runs to 14 residues. V gave up 10 bases and J gave up 3 bases, with 16 bases separating them. In DNA, the CDR3 is TGTGCCACCAAAGGACGGGTTTTCTACAATGAGCAGTTCTTC. It is translated as CATKGRVFYNEQFF.

This clonotype has ten or more counts. V usage is TRBV5-5 and J usage is TRBJ2-1, with 10 bases fitting TRBD2. This CDR3 contains 16 residues. Trimming at V came to 1 base and at J to 3 bases, leaving 4 bases not matched to a gene. Germline loops: CDR1 SGHKS, CDR2 YYEKEE (reference sequence). The CDR3 sequence is CASSLSLAGVYNEQFF. The CDR3 bases are TGTGCCAGCAGCTTGTCTCTAGCGGGAGTCTACAATGAGCAGTTCTTC.

This clonotype was detected a few times. The chain joins TRBV5-4 to TRBJ1-1; no clear D. With 1 base removed from V and 4 bases from J, the gap between germline ends came to 11 bases. This CDR3 region has 14 residues. Germline V gene data show CDR1 as SGHNT and CDR2 as YYREEE (reference sequence). The CDR3, as DNA: TGTGCCAGCAGCTTGCGCCAAGGCCGCACTGAAGCTTTCTTT. This gives the protein CASSLRQGRTEAFF. The entire variable domain, with the rest obtained from reference TRBV5-4 and TRBJ1-1, is as follows: ETGVTQSPTHLIKTRGQQVTLRCSSQSGHNTVSWYQQALGQGPQFIFQYYREEENGRGNFPPRFSGLQFPNYSSELNVNALELDDSALYLCASSLRQGRTEAFFGQGTRLTVV.

This clonotype occurred a few times. The V gene is TRBV6-2 or TRBV6-3, the J gene TRBJ2-6; no firm D call. V lost 7 bases to trimming and J lost 2 bases, with 0 bases between them. The CDR3 extends over 11 amino acids. The germline CDR1 and CDR2 sequences are MNHEY and SVGEGT. The CDR3 loop is CASTGANVLTF. CDR3 bases: TGTGCCAGCACTGGGGCCAACGTCCTGACTTTC.

This clonotype was seen a handful of times. The J gene is TRBJ1-4, the V gene TRBV9, with D possibly matching TRBD1 (5 bases). Germline CDR1 SGDLS, CDR2 YYNGEE. With 1 base removed from V and 3 bases from J, the gap between germline ends came to 10 bases. This CDR3 is built from 15 residues. The CDR3 is CASSVREGSNEKLFF. In DNA form, the CDR3 reads TGTGCCAGCAGCGTACGAGAGGGGTCTAATGAAAAACTGTTTTTT.

This clonotype was detected ten times or more. V and J are TRBV12-3 or TRBV12-4 and TRBJ2-1; 9 positions match TRBD2. The CDR3 runs 15 residues. V shed 4 bases, J shed 7 bases, and the junction held 8 bases outside the gene matches. CDR3 nucleotides: TGTGCCAGCAGTTCCACGGGACTAGCTCTTAATGAGCAGTTCTTC. Protein: CASSSTGLALNEQFF.